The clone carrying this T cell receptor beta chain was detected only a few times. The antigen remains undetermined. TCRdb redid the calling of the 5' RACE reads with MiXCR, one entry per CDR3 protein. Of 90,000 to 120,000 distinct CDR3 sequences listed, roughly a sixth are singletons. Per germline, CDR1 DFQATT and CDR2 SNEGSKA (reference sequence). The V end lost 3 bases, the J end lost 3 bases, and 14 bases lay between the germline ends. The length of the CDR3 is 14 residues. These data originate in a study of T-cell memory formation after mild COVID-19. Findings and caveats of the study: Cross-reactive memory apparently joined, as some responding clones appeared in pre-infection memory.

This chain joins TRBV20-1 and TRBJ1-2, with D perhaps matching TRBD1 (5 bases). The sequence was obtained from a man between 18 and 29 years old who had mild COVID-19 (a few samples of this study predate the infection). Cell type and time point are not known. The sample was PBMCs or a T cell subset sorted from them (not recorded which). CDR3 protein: CSARALRGHYGYTF. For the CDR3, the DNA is TGCAGTGCTAGGGCTCTTAGGGGCCACTATGGCTACACCTTC.